The 21 T cell receptor beta chains listed next were all sequenced from one sample in a study of response to subunit inactivated influenza vaccine. MiXCR was run by TCRdb on the RT-PCR reads, yielding one entry per CDR3 protein. The top ten clones hold roughly 25% of a sample with fewer than 250,000 distinct CDR3 sequences, about an eighth of them seen once. The sample was CD8+ T cells sorted from PBMCs, taken 5 days after vaccination. These TCRs come from a man aged 45-60 years who received an inactivated influenza vaccine.

Only a few counts were recorded for this clonotype. The chain couples TRBV6-5 to TRBJ2-3, with a possible D match to TRBD1 (6 bases). Germline V gene sequence: CDR1 MNHEY, CDR2 SVGAGI. Deletions cut 0 bases from V and 9 bases from J, with 13 bases between. The CDR3 runs to 14 residues. The CDR3 spells CASSYSGPGATQYF. DNA for the CDR3: TGTGCCAGCAGTTACTCCGGCCCAGGGGCCACGCAGTATTTT.

The sample holds many counts of this clonotype. The chain links TRBV11-2 to TRBJ1-2, with 7 bases that match TRBD1. Looked up from germline, CDR1 is SGHAT and CDR2 is FQNNGV. J gave up 4 bases and V 5 bases, and 7 bases lay outside the gene matches. The CDR3 is 14 amino acids. The CDR3 region is CASSTGTALYGYTF. Here the CDR3 DNA reads TGTGCCAGCAGCACTGGGACAGCTCTCTATGGCTACACCTTC.

The J gene is TRBJ2-7, the V gene TRBV12-3 or TRBV12-4; TRBD1 might be the D (5 bases). V lost 3 bases to trimming and J lost 4 bases, with 13 bases between them. The CDR3 loop spans 14 amino acids. The CDR3 coding sequence is TGTGCCAGCAGTTTCGCCAGGGATGAGTACGAGCAGTACTTC. Translated: CASSFARDEYEQYF.

There are a few counts of this clonotype. V gene TRBV29-1 combines with J gene TRBJ2-3; D is undetermined. Looked up from germline, CDR1 is SQVTM and CDR2 is ANQGSEA. CDR3 size: 11 residues. V lost 4 bases and J lost 6, with 8 bases in between. In DNA, the CDR3 is TGCAGCGTTGTACCATGGGATACGCAGTATTTT. Translated, it gives CSVVPWDTQYF.

The chain combines TRBV12-3 or TRBV12-4 with TRBJ2-6, with D unclear. V gave up 7 bases and J gave up 4 bases, with 11 bases separating them. This CDR3 has 14 amino acids. The CDR3 here is CASTPTPGANVLTF. In nucleotides, the CDR3 is TGTGCCAGCACCCCTACCCCCGGGGCCAACGTCCTGACTTTC.

This clonotype was seen repeatedly, ten times or more. At one of its ends the junction is not consistent with the germline gene, which may arise from a read error. The V call is TRBV5-1, the J call TRBJ2-5, with D unresolved. Germline V gives CDR1 SGHRS, CDR2 YFSETQ. The CDR3 has 14 amino acids. The CDR3 spells CASSFATHALDSLF. The CDR3 DNA follows: TGCGCCAGCAGCTTTGCGACCCACGCTCTCGATTCTCTCTTC.

The chain is built from TRBV13 and TRBJ2-7; 10 bases are shared with TRBD1. The ends lost 4 bases at V and 1 base at J; junction bases unmatched: 4. CDR3 length: 15 amino acids. Germline lookup yields CDR1 PRHDT and CDR2 FYEKMQ (reference sequence). The CDR3: CASSSRGQGSYEQYF. Written as DNA, the CDR3 is TGTGCCAGCAGCTCTCGGGGACAGGGGTCCTACGAGCAGTACTTC.

This clonotype was seen ten or more times. This chain connects TRBV12-3 or TRBV12-4 to TRBJ2-3, with a possible D match to TRBD1 (6 bases). V lost 5 bases and J 6 bases, leaving 12 bases between the germline ends. The CDR3 consists of 13 residues. The CDR3 loop reads CASSRGSGDTQYF. The CDR3 bases are TGTGCCAGCAGTAGGGGGTCGGGCGATACGCAGTATTTT.

This clonotype was seen a few times. The genes are TRBV4-3 and TRBJ1-5, with D tentatively TRBD1 (6 bases). The length of the CDR3 is 17 residues. V lost 0 bases and J 1 base, leaving 13 bases between the germline ends. CDR1 LGHNA and CDR2 YSLEER come from the germline V gene. CDR3 coding DNA: TGCGCCAGCAGCCAAGACGTTAGTACAGGGAGCAATCAGCCCCAGCATTTT. Its protein is CASSQDVSTGSNQPQHF.

The chain links TRBV5-1 to TRBJ1-1; the D is unclear. Germline CDR1 is SGHRS and CDR2 is YFSETQ. Trimming took 3 bases from V and 1 from J, leaving 16 bases between them. The CDR3 contains 16 residues. CDR3 region: CASSYWAGRENTEAFF. CDR3 DNA sequence: TGCGCCAGCAGCTATTGGGCAGGACGGGAGAACACTGAAGCTTTCTTT.

This clonotype showed up many times. V usage is TRBV7-6 and J usage is TRBJ2-5; 9 bases match TRBD1. The V gene's germline CDR1 is SGHVS and CDR2 FNYEAQ. This CDR3 has 15 amino acids. The J segment lost 3 bases and the V segment lost 5 bases, leaving 7 bases of the junction unmatched. The DNA for the CDR3 is TGTGCCAGCAGCGCGTACCGGGACAGGGAAGAGACCCAGTACTTC. Encoded protein: CASSAYRDREETQYF.

As to this clonotype: A much more abundant neighbour one base away suggests this may be a read error. V and J are TRBV15 and TRBJ2-4; the D gene is possibly TRBD1 (6 bases). The assigned J gene may be wrong: the sequence end matches TRBJ2-1 better. The CDR3 spans 11 residues. The germline CDR1 and CDR2 sequences are LNHNV and YYDKDF (reference sequence). DNA of the CDR3: TGTGCCACCAGCATTGGGGACATTCAGTTCTTC. It yields the protein CATSIGDIQFF.

The table lists this clonotype with a few counts. The V and J genes are TRBV5-1 and TRBJ2-2, with D tentatively TRBD1 (5 bases). Trimming took 7 bases from V and 3 from J, leaving 16 bases between them. Germline V gene lookup returns CDR1 SGHRS and CDR2 YFSETQ. CDR3 length equals 15 residues. The CDR3 sequence is CASLVGPTYTGELFF. The CDR3, as DNA: TGCGCCAGCTTGGTGGGGCCCACATACACCGGGGAGCTGTTTTTT.

This clonotype was found many times. The chain carries TRBV4-3 and TRBJ2-4; D is perhaps TRBD1 (5 bases). Germline CDR1 is LGHNA and CDR2 is YSLEER. This CDR3 region has 15 residues. V lost 0 bases to trimming and J lost 0 bases, with 6 bases between them. This chain's CDR3 is CASSQDGQAKNIQYF. DNA for the CDR3: TGCGCCAGCAGCCAAGATGGACAAGCCAAAAACATTCAGTACTTC.

The chain has TRBV4-1 and TRBJ2-1; D is possibly TRBD2 (9 bases). From germline, CDR1 is MGHRA and CDR2 YSYEKL. Deletions cut 8 bases from V and 8 bases from J, with 19 bases between. This CDR3 is built from 14 residues. CDR3 region: CASGQGLASHEQFF. For the CDR3, the DNA is TGCGCCAGCGGACAGGGACTAGCTTCTCATGAGCAGTTCTTC.

This clonotype turned up a few times. The chain links TRBV28 to TRBJ2-1; 8 bases are a match to TRBD2. The CDR3 sequence is 14 residues long. Germline V gene data show CDR1 as MDHEN and CDR2 as SYDVKM. V lost 4 bases, J lost 5 bases, and 4 bases stayed unmatched. CDR3 nucleotides: TGTGCCAGCAGTTATGTAGCGGGGAACAATGAGCAGTTCTTC. This gives the protein CASSYVAGNNEQFF.

CDR3 bases: TGTGCCAGCAGCAAAGGGACAGAACTCTACGAGCAGTACTTC. Residues: CASSKGTELYEQYF. The J gene is TRBJ2-7, the V gene TRBV21-1; TRBD1 was called by the table and not checked on the DNA. TRBV21-1 is labeled a pseudogene. The length of the CDR3 is 14 residues.

The table lists this clonotype with a count of one. The rearrangement links TRBV20-1 to TRBJ2-3, with D hard to call. The CDR3 is 13 residues long. V was pared by 1 base and J by 1 base, with 6 bases between. Germline V gene sequence: CDR1 DFQATT, CDR2 SNEGSKA (reference sequence). CDR3 DNA sequence: TGCAGTGCTAGAGTCGGCCGCACAGATACGCAGTATTTT. It translates to CSARVGRTDTQYF.

This clonotype was seen more than once but under ten times. The gene calls are TRBV6-1 and TRBJ2-3, with a weak D call TRBD2 (6 bases). The V end was cut by 6 bases, the J end by 5 bases, with 15 bases between. The CDR3 has 14 amino acids. Per germline, CDR1 MNHNS and CDR2 SASEGT. Here the CDR3 reads CASSSGGALDTQYF. DNA of the CDR3: TGTGCCAGCAGCTCCGGCGGGGCCCTAGATACGCAGTATTTT.

This chain uses TRBV6-1 with TRBJ2-1; the D is unclear. Trimming removed 4 bases at V and 9 bases at J, with 16 bases between. The CDR3 has 14 residues. The germline V gene has CDR1 MNHNS and CDR2 SASEGT. The CDR3 DNA reads as TGTGCCAGCAGTGTAGTCATATCGGTGAGTGAGCAGTTCTTC. Translated, it gives CASSVVISVSEQFF.

The CDR3, as DNA: TGCAGTGCTAGGGGGACTGGCGGGGGGTTTTATACCGGGGAGCTGTTTTTT. This gives the protein CSARGTGGGFYTGELFF. J is TRBJ2-2 and V is TRBV20-1; the match to TRBD2 covers 8 bases. The CDR3 has 17 residues. Germline CDR1 and CDR2: DFQATT and SNEGSKA (reference sequence). V was pared by 3 bases and J by 5 bases, with 14 bases of the junction left unmatched.